This entry features one T cell receptor beta chain sequence. The source of the sample is a study of T cells and copy number aberrations in small-cell lung cancer. Germline values: CDR1 MNHEY, CDR2 SMNVEV (reference sequence). The length of the CDR3 is 13 residues. The V end was cut by 9 bases, the J end by 3 bases, with 12 bases between. Profiled with immunoSEQ multiplex PCR; TCRdb holds only in-frame clones, not every one. Found here are roughly 2,800 clones, less than 85% of them singletons; the top ten hold roughly 10%. J is TRBJ1-5 and V is TRBV27; D is ambiguous. The TCR sequence derives from a man in his 60s with small cell lung cancer. Source material: normal tissue next to the tumor. CDR3 sequence: CASKLGVNQPQHF. The DNA of the CDR3 is TGTGCCAGTAAACTCGGAGTCAATCAGCCCCAGCATTTT.